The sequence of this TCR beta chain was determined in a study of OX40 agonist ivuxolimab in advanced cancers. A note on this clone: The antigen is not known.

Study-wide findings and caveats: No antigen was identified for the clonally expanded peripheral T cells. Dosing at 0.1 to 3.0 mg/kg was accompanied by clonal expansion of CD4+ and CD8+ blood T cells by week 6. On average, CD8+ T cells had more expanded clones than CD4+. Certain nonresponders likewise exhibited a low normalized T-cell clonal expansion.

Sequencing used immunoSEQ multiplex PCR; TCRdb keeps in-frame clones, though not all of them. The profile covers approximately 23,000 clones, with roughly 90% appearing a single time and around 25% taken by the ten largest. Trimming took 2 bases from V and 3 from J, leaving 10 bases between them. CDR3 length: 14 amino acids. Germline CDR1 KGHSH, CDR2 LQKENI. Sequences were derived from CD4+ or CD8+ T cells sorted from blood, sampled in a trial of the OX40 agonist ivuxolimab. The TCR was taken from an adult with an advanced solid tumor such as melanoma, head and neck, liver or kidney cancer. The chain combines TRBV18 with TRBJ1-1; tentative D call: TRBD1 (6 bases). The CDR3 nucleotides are TGTGCCAGCTCACCAAGTAAGGGGGACACTGAAGCTTTCTTT. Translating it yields CASSPSKGDTEAFF.